This T cell receptor (beta chain) is from a study of T-cell reconstitution after alpha-beta-depleted transplantation in children (dated by TCRdb to between 2015 and 2016). A note on the overall study: Using TCR repertoire profiling, the study followed T-cell immune reconstitution in a quantitative way in children after TCRalphabeta/CD19-depleted allogeneic hematopoietic cell transplantation.

The germline V end is reduced by 3 bases and the J end by 3 bases; junction bases left unmatched: 3. The CDR3 starts with the cysteine, ends with the phenylalanine, and has 15 residues. Only the CDR3 DNA is retained, 45 bases long and in frame from the first base. Many counts were recorded for this clonotype. Its recognized antigen is unknown. The input lacks base qualities; no much larger clone sits a single base away. According to the study, the label for this sample's treatment or condition signals: allogeneic hematopoietic cell transplantation with graft depleted of TCRalphabeta T cells and CD19 B cells. TCRalphabeta/CD19-depleted allogeneic hematopoietic cell grafts were given to the transplant recipients, all of whom were children. Library creation used PCR. This sample was sequenced with an Illumina HiSeq 2500. TCR library preparation used molecular barcoding, with unique molecular identifiers applied to normalize quantification of the TCRbeta repertoire. Using fastp at Q25 and MiXCR, TCRdb reprocessed the public reads and kept productive beta chains. Records with the same CDR3 protein are collapsed into one entry carrying the most frequent genes and DNA. The sample contains about 200,000 distinct CDR3 sequences, 6.6% of them found a single time. Just over 5.5% of the sample rests with the top ten.

Results the study describes overall, beyond this receptor: In some patients, the high TCRbeta diversity seen at day 60 was put down to recipient T cells and intrathymic progenitors that had survived conditioning. The apparently early alphabetaT-cell count recovery about two months after transplant was reportedly dependent on only several hundred rapidly expanded clones derived from non-depleted graft cells. Hyperexpanded clone frequencies declined over subsequent months; after one year, T-cell counts and TCRbeta diversity were mostly attributed to newly produced T cells.

The specimen was PBMCs, collected before TCRalphabeta/CD19-depleted stem cell transplant. This receptor was identified in a boy aged 2 to 9 with acute lymphoblastic leukemia, due to receive a stem cell transplant. Recombination linked TRBV12-3 or TRBV12-4 to TRBJ2-1; 9 of the junction bases match TRBD1. The CDR3 sequence is CASSFRTGVYNEQFF. The DNA reads TGTGCCAGCAGTTTCCGGACAGGGGTCTACAATGAGCAGTTCTTC.